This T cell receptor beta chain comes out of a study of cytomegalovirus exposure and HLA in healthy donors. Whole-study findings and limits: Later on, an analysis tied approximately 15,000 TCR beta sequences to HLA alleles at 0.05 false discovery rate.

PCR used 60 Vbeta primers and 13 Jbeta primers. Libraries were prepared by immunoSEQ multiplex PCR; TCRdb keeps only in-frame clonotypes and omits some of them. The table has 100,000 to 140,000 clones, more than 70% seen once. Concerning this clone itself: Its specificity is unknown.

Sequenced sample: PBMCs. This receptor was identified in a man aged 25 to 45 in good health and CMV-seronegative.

CDR3: CASSEGLAGSYEQYF. For the CDR3, the DNA is TGTGCCAGCAGTGAAGGACTAGCGGGAAGCTACGAGCAGTACTTC. The chain recombines TRBV6-1 with TRBJ2-5, with TRBD2 identical over 11 bases. The J call is doubtful: the DNA matches TRBJ2-7 better. CDR1 MNHNS and CDR2 SASEGT come from the germline V gene. The CDR3 consists of 15 residues.